This is a list of T cell receptor beta chains from one sample in a study of T-cell reconstitution after alpha-beta-depleted transplantation in children. TCRdb recomputed calls from the PCR reads with MiXCR, one row per CDR3 protein. The data show some 300,000 distinct CDR3 sequences, 10% seen once. The sequencing here drew on PBMCs from the stem cell graft donor, taken from the stem cell graft. These receptors originate from a human donor who donated a stem cell graft to a child with acute lymphoblastic leukemia. The CDR3 runs from the conserved cysteine through the conserved F or W. A D gene is named only where the DNA matches it firmly. Some rows have no size entry. The others give once, few or many, or a class for an expanded clone.

few . TRBJ2-1 TRBV15 CATSSRSSAQPKQFF TGTGCCACCAGCAGTCGGTCTAGCGCCCAACCAAAGCAGTTCTTC
many TRBD2 TRBJ2-1 TRBV7-3 CASSLLAGGPYNEQFF TGTGCCAGCAGCTTGTTAGCGGGAGGGCCCTACAATGAGCAGTTCTTC
many . TRBJ1-6 TRBV27 CASSLSRSYNSPLHF TGTGCCAGCAGTTTATCCAGGAGCTATAATTCACCCCTCCACTTT
. . TRBJ1-5 TRBV5-5 CASSLTGINQPQHF TGTGCCAGCAGCTTAACAGGGATCAATCAGCCCCAGCATTTT
few . TRBJ2-1 TRBV29-1 CSVGWGYGNEQFF TGCAGCGTGGGTTGGGGGTATGGCAATGAGCAGTTCTTC
many . TRBJ1-1 TRBV6-1 CASSQAGRMNTEAFF TGTGCCAGCAGTCAAGCGGGACGAATGAACACTGAAGCTTTCTTT
few TRBD2 TRBJ2-7 TRBV4-3 CASSQLPATSGDSYEQYF TGCGCCAGCAGCCAATTACCAGCGACTAGCGGGGACTCCTACGAGCAGTACTTC
few . TRBJ1-1 TRBV14 CASSQDRYRANTEAFF TGTGCCAGCAGCCAAGATAGATACCGAGCCAACACTGAAGCTTTCTTT
. TRBD1 TRBJ2-1 TRBV5-1 CASSLATGGNYNEQFF TGCGCCAGCAGCTTGGCCACAGGGGGCAACTACAATGAGCAGTTCTTC
. . TRBJ2-1 TRBV19 CASSKQSSYNEQFF TGTGCCAGTAGTAAGCAGAGCTCCTACAATGAGCAGTTCTTC
few TRBD2 TRBJ2-1 TRBV14 CASSQGPGGFLMFF TGTGCCAGCAGCCAAGGACCGGGGGGGTTTTTGATGTTCTTC
. . TRBJ1-5 TRBV20-1 CSGTGGSNRPQHF TGCAGTGGTACGGGAGGTAGCAATCGGCCCCAGCATTTT
many TRBD2 TRBJ2-7 TRBV4-2 CASSQGLAETYEQYF TGTGCCAGCAGCCAAGGGCTAGCGGAAACCTACGAGCAGTACTTC
many . TRBJ2-3 TRBV4-1 CASSQVDGTTDTQYF TGCGCCAGCAGCCAAGTCGACGGGACGACAGATACGCAGTATTTT
. . TRBJ2-7 TRBV28 CASSFSQGRPYEQYF TGTGCCAGCAGTTTTTCCCAGGGCCGACCCTACGAGCAGTACTTC
few TRBD2 TRBJ2-3 TRBV27 CASSLGSGRPTDTQYF TGTGCCAGCAGTTTAGGGAGCGGGAGGCCCACAGATACGCAGTATTTT
. TRBD1 TRBJ1-2 TRBV27 CASGHSGQGARYTF TGTGCCAGCGGGCACTCGGGGCAGGGGGCGCGTTACACCTTC
. TRBD2 TRBJ2-3 TRBV11-2 CASSILLAGGRTDTQYF TGTGCCAGCAGCATCCTTCTAGCGGGAGGCAGGACAGATACGCAGTATTTT
few . TRBJ1-5 TRBV5-5 CASSPRADGQPQHF TGTGCCAGCAGCCCCCGGGCGGACGGGCAGCCCCAGCATTTT
few . TRBJ1-2 TRBV4-1 CASSQETVANYGYTF TGCGCCAGCAGCCAAGAAACAGTAGCTAACTATGGCTACACCTTC
. TRBD2 TRBJ2-3 TRBV7-2 CASRRLAGSPDTQYF TGTGCCAGCAGACGACTAGCGGGAAGTCCAGATACGCAGTATTTT
. TRBD2 TRBJ2-7 TRBV5-1 CASSLGLAGVLGREQYF TGCGCCAGCAGCTTGGGACTAGCGGGAGTACTCGGTCGCGAGCAGTACTTC
few . TRBJ1-5 TRBV7-9 CASSSATGRGNQPQHF TGTGCCAGCAGCTCCGCGACGGGTAGAGGCAATCAGCCCCAGCATTTT
few TRBD2 TRBJ2-1 TRBV29-1 CSVEDLLLAGGINEQFF TGCAGCGTTGAAGATCTGCTTCTCGCGGGAGGGATAAATGAGCAGTTCTTC
many TRBD2 TRBJ2-3 TRBV4-3 CASSQDGYLERDFEDTQYF TGCGCCAGCAGCCAAGATGGGTACTTGGAGCGGGATTTTGAAGATACGCAGTATTTT
many TRBD1 TRBJ1-1 TRBV2 CASSPDRAQMNTEAFF TGTGCCAGCAGTCCGGACAGGGCCCAAATGAACACTGAAGCTTTCTTT
many TRBD2 TRBJ2-2 TRBV20-1 CSATRAGGYTGELFF TGCAGTGCTACACGGGCGGGAGGTTACACCGGGGAGCTGTTTTTT
. . TRBJ2-1 TRBV5-1 CASSLSRTSSYNEQFF TGCGCCAGCAGCTTATCCAGAACGAGCTCCTACAATGAGCAGTTCTTC
many TRBD2 TRBJ2-3 TRBV6-2/TRBV6-3 CASSYKREADTQYF TGTGCCAGCAGTTACAAGCGGGAGGCAGATACGCAGTATTTT
many TRBD2 TRBJ2-3 TRBV15 CATSREWAGAPSGTDTQYF TGTGCCACCAGCAGAGAGTGGGCGGGAGCTCCTTCGGGCACAGATACGCAGTATTTT
. . TRBJ2-7 TRBV13 CASSLRSDEQYF TGTGCCAGCAGCTTAAGGTCCGACGAGCAGTACTTC
few . TRBJ2-3 TRBV7-9 CASSSPRGEGTDTQYF TGTGCCAGCAGCTCCCCACGGGGAGAAGGCACAGATACGCAGTATTTT
few . TRBJ2-5 TRBV30 CAWSVLTAYQETQYF TGTGCCTGGAGTGTACTTACGGCTTACCAAGAGACCCAGTACTTC
many . TRBJ2-3 TRBV3-1 CASSQDWRDTQYF TGTGCCAGCAGCCAAGATTGGAGAGATACGCAGTATTTT
few TRBD1 TRBJ2-2 TRBV29-1 CSVRTGGTGELFF TGCAGCGTTAGGACAGGGGGGACCGGGGAGCTGTTTTTT
many TRBD2 TRBJ2-3 TRBV7-9 CASSLVPGRGTDTQYF TGTGCCAGCAGCTTAGTCCCAGGGCGGGGGACAGATACGCAGTATTTT
many . TRBJ1-4 TRBV15 CATSRGSESEKLFF TGTGCCACCAGCCGTGGCAGCGAATCTGAAAAACTGTTTTTT
many . TRBJ2-5 TRBV28 CASSGYQETQYF TGTGCCAGCAGTGGTTACCAAGAGACCCAGTACTTC
few TRBD2 TRBJ2-1 TRBV19 CASSTSGVFGEQFF TGTGCCAGTAGTACGAGCGGGGTCTTCGGGGAGCAGTTCTTC
. . TRBJ2-2 TRBV29-1 CSVFGLANTGELFF TGCAGCGTTTTTGGGCTAGCGAACACCGGGGAGCTGTTTTTT
. . TRBJ2-2 TRBV7-9 CASNPRQAITGELFF TGTGCCAGCAACCCGCGACAGGCAATCACCGGGGAGCTGTTTTTT
. . TRBJ1-1 TRBV3-1 CASINGGTEAFF TGTGCCAGCATTAATGGCGGGACTGAAGCTTTCTTT
few . TRBJ2-5 TRBV20-1 CSARYRGFSQETQYF TGCAGTGCTAGATATAGGGGATTTTCCCAAGAGACCCAGTACTTC
many . TRBJ2-1 TRBV27 CASSSRGVSNEQFF TGTGCCAGCAGTTCCAGGGGGGTTTCCAATGAGCAGTTCTTC
. . TRBJ1-1 TRBV9 CASTETPMNTEAFF TGTGCCAGCACCGAGACACCCATGAACACTGAAGCTTTCTTT
. TRBD2 TRBJ2-5 TRBV20-1 CSARGGAGGLLETQYF TGCAGTGCTAGAGGAGGAGCGGGAGGGCTTCTGGAGACCCAGTACTTC
. . TRBJ2-7 TRBV20-1 CSARDSRAARIYEQYF TGCAGTGCTAGGGATTCCCGGGCCGCCCGAATCTACGAGCAGTACTTC
few . TRBJ2-1 TRBV28 CASSLSSDYNEQFF TGTGCCAGCAGTTTAAGTTCGGACTACAATGAGCAGTTCTTC
few TRBD2 TRBJ2-1 TRBV10-3 CAISQAGGLGNEQFF TGTGCCATCAGCCAAGCGGGAGGGTTGGGCAATGAGCAGTTCTTC
few . TRBJ1-1 TRBV3-1 CASSQSGTIQAFF TGTGCCAGCAGCCAATCGGGGACAATCCAAGCTTTCTTT
. . TRBJ2-3 TRBV7-6 CASSAFSGFSTDTQYF TGTGCCAGCAGCGCTTTTAGCGGATTTAGCACAGATACGCAGTATTTT